The 30 T cell receptor beta chains in this list originate from one sample, sequenced in a study of shared clonotypes between healthy human individuals. The method was immunoSEQ multiplex PCR; TCRdb's version includes in-frame clones alone and lacks a portion of them. The data show hundreds of thousands of clones, with around 97% seen just once and roughly 0.055% held by the top ten. The sample taken for sequencing was naive CD4+ T cells sorted from blood. As for subset: CD45RA+ positively selected. These receptors were collected from a woman aged 30 to 39 in good health.

The rearrangement joins TRBV27 to TRBJ2-3; no definite D call. The V end lost 2 bases, the J end lost 4 bases, and 16 bases lay between the germline ends. The CDR3 spans 16 residues. In germline, CDR1 is MNHEY, CDR2 SMNVEV (reference sequence). The CDR3: CASSLLPGQDADTQYF. The CDR3 DNA follows: TGTGCCAGCAGTTTACTTCCGGGTCAGGACGCAGATACGCAGTATTTT.

The chain links TRBV14 to TRBJ2-3, with D uncertain. This CDR3 region has 13 residues. The germline V gene has CDR1 SGHDN and CDR2 FVKESK. V gave up 2 bases and J gave up 8 bases, with 11 bases separating them. In DNA, the CDR3 is TGTGCCAGCAGCCAATCTTTTTCATTTACGCAGTATTTT. Translating it yields CASSQSFSFTQYF.

The chain links TRBV6-5 to TRBJ2-1; D not certain. This CDR3 region has 15 residues. Germline CDR1 is MNHEY and CDR2 is SVGAGI. V shed 5 bases and J shed 2 bases, with 13 bases lying between them. CDR3 DNA sequence: TGTGCCAGCAGTCTCCGGCGTGGGACCTACAATGAGCAGTTCTTC. Encoded protein: CASSLRRGTYNEQFF.

The chain combines TRBV19 with TRBJ1-5, with 7 bases aligning to TRBD1. With 6 bases clipped from V and 1 base from J, the junction kept 6 bases outside the gene matches. Germline V gene sequence: CDR1 LNHDA, CDR2 SQIVND (reference sequence). The CDR3 has 15 residues. The CDR3 loop is CASRVKGASNQPQHF. For the CDR3, the DNA is TGTGCCAGTAGGGTGAAGGGGGCAAGCAATCAGCCCCAGCATTTT.

This chain links TRBV28 with TRBJ2-4; D is uncertain. Trimming cost V 6 bases and J 0 bases, with 6 bases left between them. This CDR3 is built from 13 residues. Germline assignment: CDR1 MDHEN and CDR2 SYDVKM. CDR3 nucleotides: TGTGCCAGCAGGGAGTTAGCCAAAAACATTCAGTACTTC. Protein sequence: CASRELAKNIQYF.

The gene calls are TRBV7-9 and TRBJ2-1, with D perhaps TRBD1 (6 bases). The V gene's germline CDR1 is SEHNR and CDR2 FQNEAQ (reference sequence). Trimming left V 3 bases short and J 6 bases short, with 12 bases between. CDR3 length equals 14 residues. Here the CDR3 DNA reads TGTGCCAGCAGCTTGGGTCAGGGGATCAATGAGCAGTTCTTC. Encoded protein: CASSLGQGINEQFF.

This clone was seen more than once but under ten times. V usage is TRBV29-1 and J usage is TRBJ1-1; D is undetermined. This CDR3 is 17 amino acids long. Between the trimmed V and J ends, which lost 1 base and 1 base, there was a span of 19 bases. Germline CDR1 reads SQVTM; CDR2 reads ANQGSEA. This CDR3 is CSVEGKGSGSKNTEAFF. CDR3 bases: TGCAGCGTTGAAGGAAAGGGCTCGGGTTCAAAGAACACTGAAGCTTTCTTT.

This clone was found a few times. The V gene is TRBV5-4, the J gene TRBJ2-2; D unclear. The CDR3 totals 16 residues. The germline V gene has CDR1 SGHNT and CDR2 YYREEE (reference sequence). Trimming stripped 1 base from V and 0 bases from J, with 10 bases between. This CDR3 is CASSLSRGSNTGELFF. CDR3 sequence (DNA): TGTGCCAGCAGCTTGTCAAGAGGCTCGAACACCGGGGAGCTGTTTTTT.

The J gene is TRBJ2-7, the V gene TRBV19; either TRBD1 or TRBD2 may supply D (5 bases each). The germline gives CDR1 LNHDA, CDR2 SQIVND (reference sequence). V shed 6 bases and J shed 0 bases, with 9 bases lying between them. This CDR3 spans 13 amino acids. The CDR3 is CASRGTSSYEQYF. Written as DNA, the CDR3 is TGTGCCAGTAGAGGGACCAGCTCCTACGAGCAGTACTTC.

The chain joins TRBV10-2 to TRBJ2-2; 13 bases map to TRBD2. CDR1 is WSHSY and CDR2 is SAAADI in the germline V gene. The V segment lost 3 bases and the J segment 10 bases; nucleotides outside the gene matches: 2. The CDR3 covers 14 residues. This CDR3 reads CASSELAGGVELFF. CDR3 DNA sequence: TGCGCCAGCAGTGAACTAGCGGGAGGGGTGGAGCTGTTTTTT.

The V and J genes are TRBV14 and TRBJ1-2; D may be TRBD1 (6 bases). CDR1 is SGHDN and CDR2 is FVKESK in the germline V gene. This CDR3 contains 13 residues. V lost 4 bases and J lost 8, with 14 bases in between. Here the CDR3 reads CASSPTGLGGYTF. CDR3 nucleotides: TGTGCCAGCAGCCCGACAGGCTTAGGAGGCTACACCTTC.

The genes are TRBV27 and TRBJ2-7; 10 bases are a match to TRBD2. CDR3 length: 15 residues. Germline V gene lookup returns CDR1 MNHEY and CDR2 SMNVEV (reference sequence). V dropped 3 bases and J dropped 2; count of bases not matched to a gene: 4. This CDR3 is CASSFGLADTYEQYF. The CDR3 DNA reads TGTGCCAGCAGTTTCGGACTAGCGGATACCTACGAGCAGTACTTC.

The V gene is TRBV11-2, the J gene TRBJ1-1; 9 nucleotides agree with TRBD1. Germline V gene sequence: CDR1 SGHAT, CDR2 FQNNGV. Trimming removed 5 bases from V and 1 base from J; junction bases left unmatched: 11. The CDR3 is made up of 17 amino acids. The CDR3 loop reads CASSPSVGTGRNTEAFF. In DNA form, the CDR3 reads TGTGCCAGCAGCCCCTCCGTGGGGACAGGGAGGAACACTGAAGCTTTCTTT.

The chain couples TRBV18 to TRBJ2-1; TRBD2 matches 9 bases. This CDR3 is 16 amino acids long. V gave up 6 bases and J gave up 3 bases; unmatched junction bases: 9. Germline CDR1 reads KGHSH; CDR2 reads LQKENI. CDR3 loop: CASSIGGRADYNEQFF. CDR3 in DNA: TGTGCCAGCTCTATCGGCGGGAGGGCCGACTACAATGAGCAGTTCTTC.

The chain recombines TRBV4-1 with TRBJ1-6; 7 positions agree with TRBD1. Germline CDR1 and CDR2: MGHRA and YSYEKL. V was pared by 1 base and J by 2 bases, with 14 bases of the junction left unmatched. The CDR3 loop spans 20 amino acids. In nucleotides, the CDR3 is TGCGCCAGCAGCCAAGTGGTACAGGGGTCCGGAGACCCCTATAATTCACCCCTCCACTTT. Translated, it gives CASSQVVQGSGDPYNSPLHF.

This clone was observed a single time. The chain links TRBV6-6 to TRBJ2-1; 7 nucleotides agree with TRBD2. Germline trimming cut 6 bases from V and 3 bases from J; bases unmatched to any gene: 8. The CDR3 has 15 residues. Germline values: CDR1 MNHNY, CDR2 SVGAGI (reference sequence). Here the CDR3 reads CASSPTSLNYNEQFF. The CDR3 DNA follows: TGTGCCAGCAGCCCGACTAGCCTCAACTACAATGAGCAGTTCTTC.

The chain links TRBV18 to TRBJ2-7; TRBD1 is a possible D gene (5 bases). This CDR3 is 14 amino acids long. Trimming took 2 bases from V and 5 from J, leaving 13 bases between them. The germline gives CDR1 KGHSH, CDR2 LQKENI. CDR3: CASSPGALLNEQYF. As DNA, the CDR3 is TGTGCCAGCTCACCAGGGGCCCTTTTAAACGAGCAGTACTTC.

The rearrangement joins TRBV4-1 to TRBJ2-7; D remains ambiguous. Germline CDR1 MGHRA, CDR2 YSYEKL. With 1 base removed from V and 7 bases from J, the gap between germline ends came to 23 bases. The CDR3 covers 17 residues. The CDR3: CASSQGPIDAFLGEQYF. In nucleotides, the CDR3 is TGCGCCAGCAGCCAAGGACCGATTGACGCGTTTTTAGGAGAGCAGTACTTC.

This chain connects TRBV7-9 to TRBJ1-4; a weak D match, TRBD1 (6 bases). CDR3 size: 14 residues. Germline loops: CDR1 SEHNR, CDR2 FQNEAQ (reference sequence). V dropped 5 bases and J dropped 4 bases, with 11 bases sitting between them. CDR3 residues: CASSPTGDNEKLFF. In nucleotides, the CDR3 is TGTGCCAGCAGCCCGACAGGCGATAATGAAAAACTGTTTTTT.

The rearrangement joins TRBV5-5 to TRBJ1-2; 7 nucleotides agree with TRBD1. J gave up 8 bases and V 4 bases, and 8 bases lay outside the gene matches. Germline CDR1 SGHKS, CDR2 YYEKEE (reference sequence). The CDR3 is 13 residues long. CDR3 residues: CASSLDRDHGYTF. The CDR3 nucleotides read TGTGCCAGCAGCCTAGACAGGGATCACGGCTACACCTTC.

The chain couples TRBV30 to TRBJ1-4; 7 nucleotides agree with TRBD1. After removal of 1 base from V and 8 bases from J, the junction contained 7 bases not matched to a gene. The germline V gene encodes CDR1 GTSNPN and CDR2 SVGIG (reference sequence). This CDR3 contains 14 residues. For the CDR3, the DNA is TGTGCCTGGAGTGACACCGGGACAGAGGAAAAACTGTTTTTT. Translation gives CAWSDTGTEEKLFF.

This chain joins TRBV6-1 and TRBJ2-7, with TRBD1 identical over 7 bases. The CDR3 loop spans 14 amino acids. Trimming took 5 bases from V and 2 from J; bases not matched to a gene: 6. Per germline, CDR1 MNHNS and CDR2 SASEGT. CDR3 region: CASSNPGTAYEQYF. The CDR3 bases are TGTGCCAGCAGTAATCCAGGGACAGCCTACGAGCAGTACTTC.

The chain recombines TRBV19 with TRBJ2-2; 8 nucleotides match TRBD2. Germline trimming cut 4 bases from V and 5 bases from J; bases unmatched to any gene: 12. This CDR3 comprises 17 residues. Germline CDR1 is LNHDA and CDR2 is SQIVND (reference sequence). The CDR3 protein is CASSNLYGREGTGELFF. CDR3 in DNA: TGTGCCAGTAGTAACCTTTACGGGAGGGAGGGGACCGGGGAGCTGTTTTTT.

The CDR3 is CASSPKTSGSLTDTQYF. The CDR3 region has the DNA TGTGCCAGCTCACCGAAGACTAGCGGGAGTTTAACAGATACGCAGTATTTT. The V and J genes are TRBV18 and TRBJ2-3; TRBD2 agrees at 12 bases. V lost 3 bases to trimming and J lost 3 bases; unmatched junction nucleotides: 7. Germline-derived CDR1 and CDR2 are KGHSH and LQKENI. There are 17 residues in the CDR3.

The V call is TRBV13, the J call TRBJ1-2; no clear D. Germline CDR1 PRHDT, CDR2 FYEKMQ (reference sequence). Deletions cut 1 base from V and 3 bases from J, with 12 bases between. The CDR3 contains 15 residues. CDR3 nucleotide sequence: TGTGCCAGCAGCTTAGAGTCCCGGACTCACTATGGCTACACCTTC. Amino acid sequence: CASSLESRTHYGYTF.

In regard to this clone: The same CDR3 also results from other DNA sequences found in this sample. J is TRBJ2-7 and V is TRBV5-1, with a tentative D call TRBD2 (6 bases). Looked up from germline, CDR1 is SGHRS and CDR2 is YFSETQ. The CDR3 loop spans 14 amino acids. Trimming removed 0 bases from V and 3 bases from J, with 10 bases in between. CDR3 protein: CASSLVSGSYEQYF. CDR3 DNA sequence: TGCGCCAGCAGCTTGGTTAGCGGAAGCTACGAGCAGTACTTC. Looking up the rest from reference TRBV5-1 and TRBJ2-7 gives the full variable domain: KAGVTQTPRYLIKTRGQQVTLSCSPISGHRSVSWYQQTPGQGLQFLFEYFSETQRNKGNFPGRFSGRQFSNSRSEMNVSTLELGDSALYLCASSLVSGSYEQYFGPGTRLTVT.

The CDR3 DNA reads TGTGCCATCAGTGAGTCCCCGCCGGGACAGGGAGATTACGAGCAGTACTTC. Its protein is CAISESPPGQGDYEQYF. V is TRBV10-3 and J is TRBJ2-7, with 9 bases identical to TRBD1. Germline V CDR1 and CDR2: ENHRY, SYGVKD. Germline trimming cut 0 bases from V and 4 bases from J; bases unmatched to any gene: 10. This CDR3 contains 17 residues.

This chain joins TRBV18 and TRBJ1-6; 11 bases fit TRBD1. V lost 3 bases and J lost 6; bases outside the gene matches: 4. CDR3 length: 16 residues. The germline V gene encodes CDR1 KGHSH and CDR2 LQKENI. The DNA of the CDR3 is TGTGCCAGCTCACCGTCTGGACAGGGGGCTAATTCACCCCTCCACTTT. This codes for CASSPSGQGANSPLHF.

J is TRBJ2-5 and V is TRBV5-1; 8 positions agree with TRBD1. Germline V gene lookup returns CDR1 SGHRS and CDR2 YFSETQ. Trimming took 4 bases from V and 5 from J; bases not matched to a gene: 7. The CDR3 spans 14 residues. The CDR3 sequence: CASSIGQGYETQYF. The CDR3 DNA sequence: TGCGCCAGCAGCATAGGACAGGGCTACGAGACCCAGTACTTC.

The DNA for the CDR3 is TGCAGCGCCCGCCGGGGGGCGATCGGCACAGATACGCAGTATTTT. Translation gives CSARRGAIGTDTQYF. The V and J genes are TRBV29-1 and TRBJ2-3; D possibly corresponds to TRBD2 (7 bases). CDR3 length: 15 amino acids. CDR1 and CDR2 (germline): SQVTM, ANQGSEA. V gave up 7 bases and J gave up 1 base, with 18 bases separating them.